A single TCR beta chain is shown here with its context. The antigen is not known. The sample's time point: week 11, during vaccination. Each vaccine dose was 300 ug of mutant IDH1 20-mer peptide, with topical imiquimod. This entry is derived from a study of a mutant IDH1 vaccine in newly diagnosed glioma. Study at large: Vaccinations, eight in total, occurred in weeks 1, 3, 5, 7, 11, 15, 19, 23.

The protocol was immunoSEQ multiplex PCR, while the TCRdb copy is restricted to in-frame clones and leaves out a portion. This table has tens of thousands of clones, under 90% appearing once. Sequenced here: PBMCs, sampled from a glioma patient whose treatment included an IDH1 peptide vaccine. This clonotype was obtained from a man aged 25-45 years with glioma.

CDR3 in DNA: TGCGCCAGCAGCTCCCCCGGGGGCCCTTACAATGAGCAGTTCTTC. Translated: CASSSPGGPYNEQFF. The rearrangement uses TRBV4-1 and TRBJ2-1, with D perhaps TRBD1 or TRBD2 (6 bases each). The V gene lost 5 bases and the J gene lost 4 bases, with 15 bases spanning the gap. The CDR3 runs to 15 residues. Per the germline V gene, CDR1 is MGHRA and CDR2 is YSYEKL.